Presented here are 6 T cell receptor beta chains from one specimen sequenced in a study of spatial heterogeneity in lung cancer. Time point defined: blood at routine non-recurrence follow-up after resection. One entry per CDR3 protein results from TCRdb running MiXCR on the 5' RACE reads. The table records fewer than 30,000 distinct CDR3 sequences, more than 9.5% of them present only once. Specimen: PBMCs, collected at follow-up. All receptors come from a male donor with early-stage non-small cell lung cancer.

This clonotype came up a few times. The chain joins TRBV28 to TRBJ2-5; D unclear. The CDR3 totals 14 residues. Germline V gene lookup returns CDR1 MDHEN and CDR2 SYDVKM. The V and J ends lost 3 bases and 3 bases respectively, with 11 bases between them. CDR3 nucleotide sequence: TGTGCCAGCAGTTTCCTAGGCAGTAAAGAGACCCAGTACTTC. Protein product: CASSFLGSKETQYF.

This clonotype was seen ten or more times. The genes are TRBV27 and TRBJ1-2; TRBD1 might be the D (5 bases). The ends were cut back, 5 bases at V and 4 bases at J, with 11 bases in the middle. This CDR3 is built from 13 residues. Per germline, CDR1 MNHEY and CDR2 SMNVEV (reference sequence). CDR3 residues: CASSRDWTYGYTF. The CDR3 bases are TGTGCCAGCAGTCGGGACTGGACCTATGGCTACACCTTC.

At least ten counts were recorded for this clonotype. The chain employs TRBV4-2 and TRBJ2-5, with 8 bases lining up with TRBD1. Germline lookup yields CDR1 LGHNA and CDR2 YNFKEQ. This CDR3 has 16 residues. V lost 0 bases and J lost 2; bases outside the gene matches: 5. The CDR3 region has the DNA TGTGCCAGCAGCCAAGACCCGGGACAGGAGCAAGAGACCCAGTACTTC. Its translation is CASSQDPGQEQETQYF.

This clonotype was observed at least ten times. The J gene is TRBJ1-2, the V gene TRBV2, with D possibly matching TRBD1 (5 bases). Trimming took 4 bases from V and 7 from J, leaving 13 bases between them. CDR3 length: 13 residues. Per germline, CDR1 SNHLY and CDR2 FYNNEI. CDR3 DNA: TGTGCCAGCAGTGTTCGACAGACGACTGGCTACACCTTC. Protein sequence: CASSVRQTTGYTF.

This clonotype has more than one count but fewer than ten. Compared with germline, one end of the junction differs, possibly owing to a read error. The chain recombines TRBV7-2 with TRBJ2-7, with D possibly being TRBD2 (5 bases). CDR1 is SGHTA, CDR2 FQGNSA, per germline. The CDR3 length is 12 residues. The CDR3 DNA is TGTGTCAGCAGCTCAAGCCCGGGGAAGCAGTACTTC. Amino acids: CVSSSSPGKQYF.

In this sample, this clonotype turned up many times. The chain couples TRBV27 to TRBJ2-3; tentatively, D is TRBD1 (6 bases). V was pared by 5 bases and J by 1 base, with 16 bases between. The CDR3 has 16 amino acids. Germline-derived CDR1 and CDR2 are MNHEY and SMNVEV (reference sequence). The CDR3 spells CASSIITGTGTDTQYF. CDR3 in DNA: TGTGCCAGCAGTATAATTACAGGGACGGGCACAGATACGCAGTATTTT.